Shown below are 10 T cell receptor beta chains from a single sample sequenced in a study of cytomegalovirus exposure and HLA in healthy donors. Measured with immunoSEQ multiplex PCR; TCRdb has only the in-frame clones, and not every one. The sample has about 180,000 clones; about 83% are singletons. The sample taken for sequencing was PBMCs. The receptors were gathered from a woman in her twenties or thirties in good health and CMV-seronegative.

The chain has TRBV13 and TRBJ2-3; 10 bases are shared with TRBD2. This CDR3 is 16 amino acids long. Germline trimming cut 5 bases from V and 6 bases from J; bases unmatched to any gene: 11. CDR1 and CDR2 from the germline V gene are PRHDT and FYEKMQ (reference sequence). The CDR3 region is CASSEQAGGPSDTQYF. For the CDR3, the DNA is TGTGCCAGCAGCGAACAAGCGGGGGGGCCCTCCGATACGCAGTATTTT.

V gene TRBV15 combines with J gene TRBJ2-1; D is ambiguous. Germline lookup yields CDR1 LNHNV and CDR2 YYDKDF (reference sequence). V was cut by 4 bases and J by 9 bases, with 13 bases left in between. CDR3 size: 13 residues. CDR3 nucleotides: TGTGCCACCAGCATACTCCCCACGGGTGAGCAGTTCTTC. Translating gives CATSILPTGEQFF.

In its sample, this clone was seen once. The chain joins TRBV7-9 to TRBJ2-1, with TRBD2 identical over 7 bases. The ends lost 6 bases at V and 4 bases at J; junction bases unmatched: 15. Germline CDR1 is SEHNR and CDR2 is FQNEAQ (reference sequence). The CDR3 has 17 amino acids. CDR3 sequence: CASSTVDLAGVYNEQFF. The CDR3 DNA reads TGTGCCAGCAGTACCGTAGACCTGGCGGGGGTTTACAATGAGCAGTTCTTC. The whole variable domain, remainder taken from reference TRBV7-9 and TRBJ2-1, is DTGVSQNPRHKITKRGQNVTFRCDPISEHNRLYWYRQTLGQGPEFLTYFQNEAQLEKSRLLSDRFSAERPKGSFSTLEIQRTEQGDSAMYLCASSTVDLAGVYNEQFFGPGTRLTVL.

The CDR3 region is CASSQSEGDCSPYEQYF. The DNA for the CDR3 is TGCGCCAGCAGTCAATCTGAAGGGGACTGCTCGCCCTACGAGCAGTACTTC. V and J are TRBV23-1 and TRBJ2-7, with D possibly matching TRBD2 (6 bases). TRBV23-1 is sorted into the ORF group, with uncertain function. This CDR3 has 17 residues. The V end lost 0 bases, the J end lost 2 bases, and 17 bases lay between the germline ends.

The chain combines TRBV5-6 with TRBJ2-2, with D maybe TRBD2 (5 bases). Per the germline V gene, CDR1 is SGHDT and CDR2 is YYEEEE. The CDR3 has 16 residues. Trimming took off 4 bases at V and 1 base at J, with 14 bases between the two ends. CDR3 nucleotide sequence: TGTGCCAGCAGCCAAGATTCGGGGTTGAACACCGGGGAGCTGTTTTTT. This codes for CASSQDSGLNTGELFF. Full variable domain (outside the CDR3, taken from reference TRBV5-6 and TRBJ2-2): DAGVTQSPTHLIKTRGQQVTLRCSPKSGHDTVSWYQQALGQGPQFIFQYYEEEERQRGNFPDRFSGHQFPNYSSELNVNALLLGDSALYLCASSQDSGLNTGELFFGEGSRLTVL.

This chain uses TRBV5-5 with TRBJ2-1, with 7 nucleotides matching TRBD2. CDR1 is SGHKS and CDR2 is YYEKEE in the germline V gene (reference sequence). Trimming took 1 base from V and 4 from J; bases not matched to a gene: 8. This CDR3 spans 16 amino acids. The CDR3 protein is CASSLLLGLEYNEQFF. DNA for the CDR3: TGTGCCAGCAGCTTGCTATTAGGACTAGAGTACAATGAGCAGTTCTTC.

The chain combines TRBV2 with TRBJ2-7; TRBD2 matches at 8 bases. Germline trimming cut 2 bases from V and 3 bases from J; bases unmatched to any gene: 6. Germline loops: CDR1 SNHLY, CDR2 FYNNEI. The CDR3 is 15 residues long. The CDR3 spells CASSEYWRGDYEQYF. The CDR3 DNA reads TGTGCCAGCAGTGAATATTGGCGGGGGGACTACGAGCAGTACTTC. Looking up the rest from reference TRBV2 and TRBJ2-7 gives the full variable domain: EPEVTQTPSHQVTQMGQEVILRCVPISNHLYFYWYRQILGQKVEFLVSFYNNEISEKSEIFDDQFSVERPDGSNFTLKIRSTKLEDSAMYFCASSEYWRGDYEQYFGPGTRLTVT.

The chain recombines TRBV2 with TRBJ2-7; 7 positions match TRBD2. Germline V lookup: CDR1 SNHLY, CDR2 FYNNEI. V lost 4 bases and J lost 5; bases outside the gene matches: 8. CDR3 length: 14 amino acids. CDR3 DNA: TGTGCCAGCAGTGTTTCGGGAGGAAGGCACGAGCAGTACTTC. Its translation: CASSVSGGRHEQYF.

This clone was seen only a few times. The CDR3 loop reads CASSPKYEQYF. The CDR3 DNA reads TGTGCCAGCAGTCCTAAGTACGAGCAGTACTTC. This sequence joins TRBV6-1 and TRBJ2-7; D unresolved. Deletions cut 5 bases from V and 4 bases from J, with 6 bases between. CDR3 size: 11 residues. Looked up from germline, CDR1 is MNHNS and CDR2 is SASEGT.

DNA of the CDR3: TGTGCCAGCAGCGTAGTCCCAGGGAGGGGCACTGAAGCTTTCTTT. It yields the protein CASSVVPGRGTEAFF. The chain links TRBV9 to TRBJ1-1, with a possible D match to TRBD1 (5 bases). This CDR3 comprises 15 residues. Per the germline V gene, CDR1 is SGDLS and CDR2 is YYNGEE. V was cut by 0 bases and J by 4 bases, with 13 bases left in between.